These 5 T cell receptor beta chains came from one sample sequenced in a study of blood T cell repertoires in COVID-19. Produced via immunoSEQ multiplex PCR; TCRdb's table is partial and in-frame only. The sample lists 400,000 to 450,000 clones; about 91% were seen once. The specimen was peripheral blood. These receptors originate from a middle-aged woman with COVID-19, enrolled during active disease.

The chain uses TRBV24-1 and TRBJ1-5, with D uncertain. V lost 5 bases to trimming and J lost 0 bases, with 10 bases between them. The V gene's germline CDR1 is KGHDR and CDR2 SFDVKD. The CDR3 sequence is 15 residues long. The CDR3 region has the DNA TGTGCCACCAGTGCCACAGACGTTAGCAATCAGCCCCAGCATTTT. Protein product: CATSATDVSNQPQHF.

This clone was observed once. The V gene is TRBV11-2, the J gene TRBJ2-1, with D possibly matching TRBD2 (5 bases). Trimming removed 1 base from V and 4 bases from J, with 8 bases in between. This CDR3 spans 14 amino acids. Germline V gene data show CDR1 as SGHAT and CDR2 as FQNNGV. CDR3 DNA sequence: TGTGCCAGCAGCTTAGGATCGGGGTACAATGAGCAGTTCTTC. It yields the protein CASSLGSGYNEQFF.

The chain joins TRBV28 to TRBJ1-5; 9 nucleotides align to TRBD1. CDR1 and CDR2 (germline): MDHEN, SYDVKM. V lost 10 bases and J lost 5; bases outside the gene matches: 15. CDR3 size: 16 residues. CDR3 DNA: TGTGCCACTTCCCCTACACAGGGGGCAGTGGATCAGCCCCAGCATTTT. Translating it yields CATSPTQGAVDQPQHF.

A single count supports this clone. The gene calls are TRBV5-4 and TRBJ2-7; a weak D match, TRBD1 (6 bases). From germline, CDR1 is SGHNT and CDR2 YYREEE (reference sequence). V shed 3 bases and J shed 0 bases, with 10 bases lying between them. This CDR3 has 14 residues. The CDR3 here is CASSSTGNSYEQYF. CDR3 in DNA: TGTGCCAGCAGCTCAACAGGGAACTCCTACGAGCAGTACTTC.

This chain links TRBV3-1 (or the pseudogene TRBV3-2) with TRBJ2-1; no firm D call. Looked up from germline, CDR1 is LGHDT and CDR2 is YNNKEL (reference sequence). There are 15 residues in the CDR3. With 4 bases removed from V and 0 bases from J, the gap between germline ends came to 10 bases. CDR3 region: CASSRRVSSYNEQFF. CDR3 sequence (DNA): TGTGCCAGCAGCCGACGGGTGAGCTCCTACAATGAGCAGTTCTTC.